This TCR beta chain was sequenced in a study of blood T cell repertoires in COVID-19 (dated by TCRdb to 2018 to 2021). About the investigation overall: Samples from collaborators originated in the United States, Italy and Spain and spanned both the acute and convalescent phases of COVID-19. Samples were obtained from the ongoing ImmuneRACE study (first 160 participants) and from over 1,000 subjects provided by 6 global collaborators. The prospective study material was composed of cDNA or gDNA derived from T cells, B-cell-depleted T cells, or PBMCs. The repertoires were released in a freely available public database intended as a resource for research on the immune response to SARS-CoV-2. The dataset comprised deeply sampled blood TCRbeta repertoires from subjects exposed to, actively infected with, or recovered from COVID-19. Nearly every sample came with metadata listing a de-identified subject ID, COVID-19 status, age in years and sex. HLA class I and class II types, where available, came from metadata supplied by the sample provider rather than from assay-based typing.

In the prospective study, participants were roughly 18 to 100 years old, resided in 20 to 30 geographic areas of the United States, and were enrolled through a virtual design. To assign participants to cohorts, the prospective study relied on clinical history that participants themselves reported in a screening survey and a study questionnaire. Each participant in the prospective study had whole blood, serum and a nasopharyngeal or oropharyngeal swab collected by mobile phlebotomists. Participants in the prospective study had the option to provide additional blood draws and questionnaires over a roughly two-month period. Prospective study blood samples were shipped either frozen or at room temperature before DNA extraction. TCRbeta CDR3 regions were amplified from genomic DNA by means of the immunoSEQ Assay, a bias-controlled multiplex PCR. On the study's bioinformatics: Within the assay, amplification of reference gene primers was used to estimate how many nucleated cells each sample contained. Sequence reads were collapsed and filtered to measure the absolute abundance of every unique TCRbeta CDR3 rearrangement. Productive Simpson clonality was computed per sample as the square root of Simpson's diversity index over productive rearrangements. As stored in TCRdb, this immuneACCESS dataset retains in-frame rearrangements with V and J assigned. A fraction of the clones does not appear; measured against another copy, unresolved V genes explain less than half of the discrepancy, and the remainder lacks a known reason. That table supplies the V and J calls and clone size; D and trimming were determined from the DNA. The sample table records 200,000 to 300,000 clones; around 87% of these occur just once. Roughly 3.3% of the sample is taken by the ten largest.

Relative to germline, V is missing 3 bases and J is missing 3 bases, with 5 bases of the junction outside any gene match. CDR3 length: 15 amino acids, cysteine to phenylalanine. Solely the CDR3 DNA is kept, with 45 bases framed from the first base. As encoded in the germline V gene (reference sequence), CDR1 is LNHDA while CDR2 is SQIVND. As for this clone: Its binding antigen is unknown. No qualities accompany the bases; no much larger clone lies one base away.

The research as a whole found: The quantity of clinical and demographic metadata differed by source and by participant and was supplied without curation.

The chain is made from TRBV19 and TRBJ2-3, and TRBD1 matches 8 of the central bases. This TCR came from a woman aged 40 to 55 with acute COVID-19. Sequenced material: PBMCs or T cells enriched from blood (not recorded which). The CDR3 here reads CASSMGQVGTDTQYF. The sequence in DNA is TGTGCCAGTAGTATGGGACAGGTTGGGACAGATACGCAGTATTTT.